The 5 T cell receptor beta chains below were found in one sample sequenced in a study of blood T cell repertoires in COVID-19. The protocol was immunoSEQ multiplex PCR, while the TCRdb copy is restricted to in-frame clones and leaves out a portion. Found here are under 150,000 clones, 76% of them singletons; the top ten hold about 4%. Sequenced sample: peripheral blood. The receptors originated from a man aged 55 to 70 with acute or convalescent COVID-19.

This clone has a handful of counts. CDR3 amino acids: CASSQQLYNEQFF. The CDR3 nucleotides are TGTGCCAGCAGCCAACAACTTTACAATGAGCAGTTCTTC. The chain has TRBV3-1 (or the pseudogene TRBV3-2) and TRBJ2-1, with D hard to call. The germline V and J ends were trimmed by 2 bases and 4 bases, with 6 bases remaining between them. Per the germline V gene, CDR1 is LGHDT and CDR2 is YNNKEL (reference sequence). This CDR3 has 13 residues.

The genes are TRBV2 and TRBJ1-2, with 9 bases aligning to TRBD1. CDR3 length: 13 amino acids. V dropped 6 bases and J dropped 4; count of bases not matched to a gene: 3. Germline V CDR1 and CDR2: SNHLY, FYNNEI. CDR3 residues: CASSGQGFYGYTF. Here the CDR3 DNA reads TGTGCCAGCAGCGGACAGGGGTTCTATGGCTACACCTTC.

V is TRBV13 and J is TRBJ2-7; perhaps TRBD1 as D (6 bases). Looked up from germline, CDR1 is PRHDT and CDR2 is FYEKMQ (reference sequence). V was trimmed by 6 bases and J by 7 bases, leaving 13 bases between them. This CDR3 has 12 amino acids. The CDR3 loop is CASSRQVREQYF. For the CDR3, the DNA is TGTGCCAGCAGTCGACAGGTCCGGGAGCAGTACTTC. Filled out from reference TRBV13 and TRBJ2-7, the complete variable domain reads AAGVIQSPRHLIKEKRETATLKCYPIPRHDTVYWYQQGPGQDPQFLISFYEKMQSDKGSIPDRFSAQQFSDYHSELNMSSLELGDSALYFCASSRQVREQYFGPGTRLTVT.

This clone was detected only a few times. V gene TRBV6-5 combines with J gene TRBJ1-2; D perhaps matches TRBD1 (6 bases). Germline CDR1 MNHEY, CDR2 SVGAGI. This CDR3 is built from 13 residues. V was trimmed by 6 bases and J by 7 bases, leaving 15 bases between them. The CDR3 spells CASRKDRTFGYTF. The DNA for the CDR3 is TGTGCCAGCAGAAAGGACAGAACTTTTGGCTACACCTTC.

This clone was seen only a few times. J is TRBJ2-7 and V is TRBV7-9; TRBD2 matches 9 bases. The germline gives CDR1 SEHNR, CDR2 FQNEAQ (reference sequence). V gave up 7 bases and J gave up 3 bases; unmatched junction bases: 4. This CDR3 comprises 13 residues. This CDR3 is CASTPTSGYEQYF. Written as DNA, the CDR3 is TGTGCCAGCACCCCGACTAGCGGCTACGAGCAGTACTTC.